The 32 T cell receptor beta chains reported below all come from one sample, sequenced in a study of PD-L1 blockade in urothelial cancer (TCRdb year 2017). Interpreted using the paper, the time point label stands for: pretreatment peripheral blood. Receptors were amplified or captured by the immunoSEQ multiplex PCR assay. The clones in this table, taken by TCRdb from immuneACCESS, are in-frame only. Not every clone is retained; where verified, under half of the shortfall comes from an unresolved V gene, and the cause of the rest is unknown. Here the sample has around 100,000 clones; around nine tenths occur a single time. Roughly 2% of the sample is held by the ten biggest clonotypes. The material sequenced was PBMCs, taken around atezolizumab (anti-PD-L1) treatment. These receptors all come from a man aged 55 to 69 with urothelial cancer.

The DNA for the CDR3 is TGTGCCAGCTCATTCACAGGGGTAAACACCGGGGAGCTGTTTTTT. The encoded protein is CASSFTGVNTGELFF. The J gene is TRBJ2-2, the V gene TRBV18; 7 bases fit TRBD1. After removal of 5 bases from V and 2 bases from J, the junction contained 5 bases not matched to a gene. CDR1 and CDR2 from the germline V gene are KGHSH and LQKENI. This CDR3 is 15 amino acids long.

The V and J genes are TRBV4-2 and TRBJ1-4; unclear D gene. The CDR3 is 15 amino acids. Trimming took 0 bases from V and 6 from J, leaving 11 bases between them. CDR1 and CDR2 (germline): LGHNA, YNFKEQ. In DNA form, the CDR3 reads TGTGCCAGCAGCCAAGAACCCAGATTCTATGAAAAACTGTTTTTT. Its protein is CASSQEPRFYEKLFF.

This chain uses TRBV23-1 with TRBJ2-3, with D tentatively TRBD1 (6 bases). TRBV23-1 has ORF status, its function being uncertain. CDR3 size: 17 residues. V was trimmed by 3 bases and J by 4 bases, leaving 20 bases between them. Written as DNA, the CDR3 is TGCGCCAGCAGTCAGAGGCGCCAGGGGTTCCGCGCAGATACGCAGTATTTT. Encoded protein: CASSQRRQGFRADTQYF.

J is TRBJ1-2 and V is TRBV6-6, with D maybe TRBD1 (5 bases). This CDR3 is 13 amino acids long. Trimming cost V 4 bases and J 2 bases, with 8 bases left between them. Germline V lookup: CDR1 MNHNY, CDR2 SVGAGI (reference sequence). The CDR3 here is CASSSAGNYGYTF. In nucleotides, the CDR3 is TGTGCCAGCAGTTCAGCAGGGAACTATGGCTACACCTTC.

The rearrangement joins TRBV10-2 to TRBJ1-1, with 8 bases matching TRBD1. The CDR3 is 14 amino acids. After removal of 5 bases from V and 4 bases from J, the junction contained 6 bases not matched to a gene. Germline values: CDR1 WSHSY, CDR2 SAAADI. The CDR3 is CASSLDRVITEAFF. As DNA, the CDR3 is TGCGCCAGCAGTTTGGACAGGGTAATCACTGAAGCTTTCTTT.

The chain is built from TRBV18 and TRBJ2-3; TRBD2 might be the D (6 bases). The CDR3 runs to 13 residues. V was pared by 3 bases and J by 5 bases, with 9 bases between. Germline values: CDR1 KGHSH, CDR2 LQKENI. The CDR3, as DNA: TGTGCCAGCTCACCGCCGGGACTAGATACGCAGTATTTT. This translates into CASSPPGLDTQYF.

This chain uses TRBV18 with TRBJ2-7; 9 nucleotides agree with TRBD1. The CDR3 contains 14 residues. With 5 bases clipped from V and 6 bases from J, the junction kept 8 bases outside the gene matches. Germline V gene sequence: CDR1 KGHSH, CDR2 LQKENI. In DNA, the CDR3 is TGTGCCAGCTCATTGGGACAGGGAGTTGTCGAGCAGTACTTC. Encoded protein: CASSLGQGVVEQYF.

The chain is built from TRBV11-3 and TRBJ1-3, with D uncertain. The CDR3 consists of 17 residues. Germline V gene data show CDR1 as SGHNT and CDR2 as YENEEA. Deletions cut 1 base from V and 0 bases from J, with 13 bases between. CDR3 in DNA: TGTGCCAGCAGCTTAGTTACCGGCGACTCCTCTGGAAACACCATATATTTT. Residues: CASSLVTGDSSGNTIYF.

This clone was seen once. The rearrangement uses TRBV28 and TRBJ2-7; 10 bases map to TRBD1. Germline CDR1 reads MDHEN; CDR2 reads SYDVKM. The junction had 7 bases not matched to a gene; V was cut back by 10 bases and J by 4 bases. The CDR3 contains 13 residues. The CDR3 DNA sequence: TGTGCCAACCCGGACAGGGGGTCTTACGAGCAGTACTTC. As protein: CANPDRGSYEQYF.

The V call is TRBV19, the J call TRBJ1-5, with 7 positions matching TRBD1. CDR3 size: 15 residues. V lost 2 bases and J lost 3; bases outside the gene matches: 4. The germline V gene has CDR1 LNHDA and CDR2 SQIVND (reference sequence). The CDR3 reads CASSISGQYNQPQHF. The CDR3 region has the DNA TGTGCCAGTAGTATATCGGGACAGTACAATCAGCCCCAGCATTTT. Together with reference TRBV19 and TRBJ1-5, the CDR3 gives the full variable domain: DGGITQSPKYLFRKEGQNVTLSCEQNLNHDAMYWYRQDPGQGLRLIYYSQIVNDFQKGDIAEGYSVSREKKESFPLTVTSAQKNPTAFYLCASSISGQYNQPQHFGDGTRLSIL.

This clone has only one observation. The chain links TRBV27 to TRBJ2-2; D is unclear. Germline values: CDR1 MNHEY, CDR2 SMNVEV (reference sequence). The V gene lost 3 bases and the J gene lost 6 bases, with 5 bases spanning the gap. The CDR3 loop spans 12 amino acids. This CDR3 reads CASSFSAGELFF. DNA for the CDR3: TGTGCCAGCAGTTTCTCCGCCGGGGAGCTGTTTTTT.

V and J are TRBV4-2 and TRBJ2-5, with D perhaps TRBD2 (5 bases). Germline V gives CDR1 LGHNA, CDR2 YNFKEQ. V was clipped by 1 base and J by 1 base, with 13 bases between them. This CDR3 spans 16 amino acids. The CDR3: CASSQGRASSQETQYF. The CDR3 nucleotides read TGTGCCAGCAGCCAAGGTCGGGCTAGCTCCCAAGAGACCCAGTACTTC.

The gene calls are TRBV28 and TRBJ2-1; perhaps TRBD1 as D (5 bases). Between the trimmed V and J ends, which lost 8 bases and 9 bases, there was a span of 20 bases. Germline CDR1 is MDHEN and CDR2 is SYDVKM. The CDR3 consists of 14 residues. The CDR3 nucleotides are TGTGCCAGCTCACCAGGGATGAGGTTCGGTGAGCAGTTCTTC. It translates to CASSPGMRFGEQFF.

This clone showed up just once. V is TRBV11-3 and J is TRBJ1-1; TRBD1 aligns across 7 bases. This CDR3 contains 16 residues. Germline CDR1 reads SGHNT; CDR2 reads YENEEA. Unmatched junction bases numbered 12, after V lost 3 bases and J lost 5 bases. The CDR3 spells CASSFSRGRVGTEAFF. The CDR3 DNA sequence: TGTGCCAGCAGCTTTAGTAGGGGGCGGGTAGGGACTGAAGCTTTCTTT.

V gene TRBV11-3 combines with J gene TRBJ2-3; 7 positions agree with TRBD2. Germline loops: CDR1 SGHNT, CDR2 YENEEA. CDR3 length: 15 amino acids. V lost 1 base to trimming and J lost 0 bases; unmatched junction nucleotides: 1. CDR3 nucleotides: TGTGCCAGCAGCTTAGGGGAGGGAAGCACAGATACGCAGTATTTT. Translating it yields CASSLGEGSTDTQYF. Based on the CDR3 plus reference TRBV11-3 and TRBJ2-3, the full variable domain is EAGVVQSPRYKIIEKKQPVAFWCNPISGHNTLYWYLQNLGQGPELLIRYENEEAVDDSQLPKDRFSAERLKGVDSTLKIQPAELGDSAVYLCASSLGEGSTDTQYFGPGTRLTVL.

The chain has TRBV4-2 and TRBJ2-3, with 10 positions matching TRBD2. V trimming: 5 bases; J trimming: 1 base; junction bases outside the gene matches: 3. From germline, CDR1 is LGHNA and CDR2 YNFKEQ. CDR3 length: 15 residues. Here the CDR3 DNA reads TGTGCCAGCAGCTTCGGGACTAGCGGCACAGATACGCAGTATTTT. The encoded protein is CASSFGTSGTDTQYF.

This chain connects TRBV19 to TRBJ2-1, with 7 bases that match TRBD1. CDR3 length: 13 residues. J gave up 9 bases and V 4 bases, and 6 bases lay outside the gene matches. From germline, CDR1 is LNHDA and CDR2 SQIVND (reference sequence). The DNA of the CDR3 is TGTGCCAGTAGTACCTCCCGGGACAGTGAGCAGTTCTTC. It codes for CASSTSRDSEQFF.

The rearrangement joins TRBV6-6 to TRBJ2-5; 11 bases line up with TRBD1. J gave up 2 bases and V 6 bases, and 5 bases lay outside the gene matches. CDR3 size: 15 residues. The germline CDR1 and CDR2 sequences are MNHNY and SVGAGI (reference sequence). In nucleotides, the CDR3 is TGTGCCAGCAGGCCCGGGACAGGGGGGCAAGAGACCCAGTACTTC. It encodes CASRPGTGGQETQYF.

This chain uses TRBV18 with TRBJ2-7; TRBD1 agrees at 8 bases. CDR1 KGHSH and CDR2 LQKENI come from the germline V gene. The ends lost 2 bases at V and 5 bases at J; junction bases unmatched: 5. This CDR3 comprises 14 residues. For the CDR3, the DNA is TGTGCCAGCTCACCAAGTGACAGGGGTAACGAGCAGTACTTC. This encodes CASSPSDRGNEQYF.

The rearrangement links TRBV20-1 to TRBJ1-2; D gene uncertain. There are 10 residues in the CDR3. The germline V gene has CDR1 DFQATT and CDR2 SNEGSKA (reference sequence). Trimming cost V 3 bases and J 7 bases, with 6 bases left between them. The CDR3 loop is CSASSVGYTF. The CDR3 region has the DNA TGCAGTGCTAGTTCTGTTGGCTACACCTTC.

The CDR3 here is CASSQGQRDEQFF. The CDR3, as DNA: TGTGCCAGCTCACAGGGACAGCGCGATGAGCAGTTCTTC. The chain is built from TRBV18 and TRBJ2-1, with 7 bases aligning to TRBD1. This CDR3 is 13 amino acids long. Germline V gives CDR1 KGHSH, CDR2 LQKENI. J was trimmed by 8 bases and V by 4 bases; bases with no gene match: 5.

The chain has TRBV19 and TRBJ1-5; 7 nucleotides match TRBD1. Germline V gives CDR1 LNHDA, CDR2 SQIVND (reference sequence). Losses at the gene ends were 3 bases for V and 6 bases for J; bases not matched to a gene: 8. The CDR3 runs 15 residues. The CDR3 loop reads CASSISRGQGQPQHF. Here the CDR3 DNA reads TGTGCCAGTAGTATTTCTAGGGGGCAGGGTCAGCCCCAGCATTTT.

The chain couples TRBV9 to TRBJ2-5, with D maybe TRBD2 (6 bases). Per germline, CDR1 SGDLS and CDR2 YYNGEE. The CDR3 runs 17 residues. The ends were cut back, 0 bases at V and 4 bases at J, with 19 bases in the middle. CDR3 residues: CASSVDSGVSVRETQYF. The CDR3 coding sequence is TGTGCCAGCAGCGTAGATTCGGGGGTGTCCGTCCGAGAGACCCAGTACTTC.

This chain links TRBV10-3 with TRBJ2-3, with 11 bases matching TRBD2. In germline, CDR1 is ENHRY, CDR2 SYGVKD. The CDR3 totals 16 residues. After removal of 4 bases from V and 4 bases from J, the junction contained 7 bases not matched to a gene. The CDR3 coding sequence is TGTGCCATCAGTGGGGAACTAGCGGGAGTAGCAGATACGCAGTATTTT. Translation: CAISGELAGVADTQYF.

The CDR3 loop is CASSLSPGLLNEQFF. The CDR3 coding sequence is TGTGCCAGCAGCTTATCCCCGGGACTACTCAATGAGCAGTTCTTC. J is TRBJ2-1 and V is TRBV11-2; 7 bases fit TRBD2. The ends lost 2 bases at V and 6 bases at J; junction bases unmatched: 7. Germline V gene data show CDR1 as SGHAT and CDR2 as FQNNGV. CDR3 length: 15 amino acids.

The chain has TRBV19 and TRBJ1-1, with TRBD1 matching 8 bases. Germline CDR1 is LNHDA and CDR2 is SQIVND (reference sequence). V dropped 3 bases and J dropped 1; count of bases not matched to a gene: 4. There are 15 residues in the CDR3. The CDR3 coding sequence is TGTGCCAGTAGTATCCCCAGGGGGCGGAACACTGAAGCTTTCTTT. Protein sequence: CASSIPRGRNTEAFF.

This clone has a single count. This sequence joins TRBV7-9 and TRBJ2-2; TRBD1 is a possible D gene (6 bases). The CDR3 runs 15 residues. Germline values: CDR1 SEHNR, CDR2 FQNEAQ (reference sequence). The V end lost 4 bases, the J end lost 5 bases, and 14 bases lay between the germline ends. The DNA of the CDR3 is TGTGCCAGCAGCTCACAGGGTATGCGAACCGGGGAGCTGTTTTTT. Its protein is CASSSQGMRTGELFF.

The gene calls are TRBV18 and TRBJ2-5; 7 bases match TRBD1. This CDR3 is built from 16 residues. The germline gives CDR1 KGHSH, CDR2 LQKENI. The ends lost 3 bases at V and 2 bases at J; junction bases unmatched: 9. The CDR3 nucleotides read TGTGCCAGCTCACCGCGCGACAGGGTGAGGCAAGAGACCCAGTACTTC. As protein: CASSPRDRVRQETQYF.

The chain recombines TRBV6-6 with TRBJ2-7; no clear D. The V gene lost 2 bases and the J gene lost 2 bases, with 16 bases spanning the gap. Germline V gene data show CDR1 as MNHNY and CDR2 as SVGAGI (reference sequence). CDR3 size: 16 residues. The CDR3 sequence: CASSYPSSLLPYEQYF. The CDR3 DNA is TGTGCCAGCAGTTACCCGAGCAGTTTACTACCCTACGAGCAGTACTTC.

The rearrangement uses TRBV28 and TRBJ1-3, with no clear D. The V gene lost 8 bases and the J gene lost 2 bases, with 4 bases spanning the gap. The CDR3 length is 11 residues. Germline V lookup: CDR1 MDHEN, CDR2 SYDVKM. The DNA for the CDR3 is TGTGCCAGCTTAGCTGGAAACACCATATATTTT. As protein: CASLAGNTIYF.

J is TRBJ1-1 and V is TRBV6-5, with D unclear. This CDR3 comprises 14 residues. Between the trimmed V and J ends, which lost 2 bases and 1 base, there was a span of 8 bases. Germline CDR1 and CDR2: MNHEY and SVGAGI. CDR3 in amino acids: CASSYPGGNTEAFF. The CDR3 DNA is TGTGCCAGCAGTTACCCCGGAGGGAACACTGAAGCTTTCTTT.

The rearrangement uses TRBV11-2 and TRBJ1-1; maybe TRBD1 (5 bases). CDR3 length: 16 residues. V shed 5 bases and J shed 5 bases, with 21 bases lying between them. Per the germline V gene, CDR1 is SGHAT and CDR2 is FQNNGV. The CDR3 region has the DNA TGTGCCAGCAGCCCTAACCGGGAGGCTCGGGGGACTGAAGCTTTCTTT. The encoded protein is CASSPNREARGTEAFF.